A selection of T cell receptor beta chains follows, all from one sample in a study of OX40 agonist ivuxolimab in advanced cancers. Only in-frame clones appear in the TCRdb table, and some are missing; sequencing was by immunoSEQ multiplex PCR. The sample lists over 80,000 clones, over 80% occurring once. The sample was CD4+ or CD8+ T cells sorted from blood, taken in a trial of the OX40 agonist ivuxolimab. The receptors stem from an adult with an advanced solid tumor such as melanoma, head and neck, liver or kidney cancer. Each CDR3 is given with its conserved first and last residue. Fields, in order: V gene, J gene, clone size, D gene, CDR3 protein, CDR3 DNA. The D gene is left open where the match is weak. The size entry is marked missing in some rows and otherwise reads once, few, many or a size class.

>TRBV15|TRBJ2-3|NA|TRBD1
CATVRDRFTDTQYF
TGTGCCACGGTCCGGGACAGGTTTACAGATACGCAGTATTTT
>TRBV6-1|TRBJ1-1|NA|NA
CASSEPGGGGTEAFF
TGTGCCAGCAGTGAACCCGGGGGAGGGGGCACTGAAGCTTTCTTT
>TRBV7-2|TRBJ1-3|NA|NA
CASSEVRRNTIYF
TGTGCCAGCAGCGAAGTTAGGCGAAACACCATATATTTT
>TRBV6-1|TRBJ2-7|NA|TRBD2
CASRSSGGSYEQYF
TGTGCCAGCAGATCTAGCGGGGGCTCCTACGAGCAGTACTTC
>TRBV6-5|TRBJ1-5|NA|NA
CASRDPPSNQPQHF
TGTGCCAGCAGAGACCCACCTAGCAATCAGCCCCAGCATTTT
>TRBV7-9|TRBJ2-5|few|NA
CASSPWLTQYF
TGTGCCAGCAGCCCATGGTTGACCCAGTACTTC
>TRBV7-2|TRBJ2-7|NA|TRBD1
CASSFTGQPFGEQYF
TGTGCCAGCAGCTTTACGGGACAGCCCTTCGGGGAGCAGTACTTC
>TRBV7-2|TRBJ2-7|NA|NA
CASSLQGWGEQYF
TGTGCCAGCAGCTTACAGGGGTGGGGTGAGCAGTACTTC
>TRBV10-3|TRBJ2-7|NA|NA
CATTGSYEQYF
TGTGCCACCACAGGGTCGTACGAGCAGTACTTC
>TRBV10-2|TRBJ1-2|NA|NA
CASSEDYYGYTF
TGCGCCAGCAGTGAGGATTACTATGGCTACACCTTC
>TRBV19|TRBJ2-1|NA|NA
CASSPNPYNEQFF
TGTGCCAGTAGTCCCAACCCCTACAATGAGCAGTTCTTC
>TRBV5-1|TRBJ2-3|NA|TRBD2
CASSLGGTNTDTQYF
TGCGCCAGCAGCCTCGGGGGGACCAACACAGATACGCAGTATTTT
>TRBV6-5|TRBJ2-5|NA|NA
CASRATAIFYF
TGTGCCAGCAGGGCGACGGCTATTTTCTACTTC
>TRBV11-1|TRBJ2-3|NA|NA
CASSFGTLNRDTQYF
TGTGCCAGCAGCTTTGGGACCCTAAATAGAGATACGCAGTATTTT
>TRBV27|TRBJ1-6|NA|NA
CASSSVWDSPLHF
TGTGCCAGCAGTTCCGTTTGGGATTCACCCCTCCACTTT
>TRBV13|TRBJ2-7|NA|NA
CASSSTTYPGPIRKQYF
TGTGCCAGCAGCTCTACAACATATCCGGGACCTATCAGAAAGCAGTACTTC
>TRBV10-3|TRBJ1-2|few|TRBD1
CAISESGTVYGYTF
TGTGCCATCAGTGAGTCTGGGACAGTCTATGGCTACACCTTC
>TRBV5-1|TRBJ2-7|NA|NA
CASSRSFPQTEQYF
TGCGCCAGCAGCCGCTCGTTCCCTCAAACCGAGCAGTACTTC
>TRBV7-2|TRBJ2-5|once|NA
CASSPAGTQYF
TGTGCCAGCAGCCCCGCGGGGACCCAGTACTTC
>TRBV6-5|TRBJ1-3|NA|NA
CASGPMDNSGNTIYF
TGTGCCAGCGGCCCCATGGATAACTCTGGAAACACCATATATTTT
>TRBV30|TRBJ1-1|NA|NA
CAWSRGGWEAFF
TGTGCCTGGAGTCGCGGGGGCTGGGAAGCTTTCTTT
>TRBV7-8|TRBJ2-5|NA|TRBD1
CASSSGSGGETQYF
TGTGCCAGCAGCTCAGGTTCAGGGGGAGAGACCCAGTACTTC
>TRBV12-5|TRBJ2-1|NA|NA
CASGLTGTSLQQFF
TGTGCTAGTGGACTAACCGGGACTTCGCTGCAGCAGTTCTTC
>TRBV11-3|TRBJ2-2|NA|TRBD1
CASSLDITTGVTGELFF
TGTGCCAGCAGCTTAGATATTACGACAGGGGTCACCGGGGAGCTGTTTTTT
>TRBV5-4|TRBJ1-2|NA|NA
CASSFQGLEGYTF
TGTGCCAGCAGCTTTCAGGGCCTGGAGGGCTACACCTTC
>TRBV9|TRBJ2-4|NA|NA
CASSVVPGGMGVGKNIQYF
TGTGCCAGCAGCGTCGTCCCCGGGGGCATGGGGGTCGGCAAAAACATTCAGTACTTC
>TRBV11-1|TRBJ2-1|NA|NA
CASSLGSGGGSYNEQFF
TGTGCCAGCAGCTTAGGTAGCGGAGGGGGCTCCTACAATGAGCAGTTCTTC
>TRBV30|TRBJ2-1|NA|TRBD2
CAWGRLAGGYNEQFF
TGTGCCTGGGGGCGACTAGCGGGGGGTTACAATGAGCAGTTCTTC
>TRBV25-1|TRBJ2-7|once|NA
CASSVGGQGGTYEQYF
TGTGCCAGCAGTGTAGGGGGGCAGGGAGGAACCTACGAGCAGTACTTC
>TRBV28|TRBJ1-1|NA|TRBD1
CASRPGTGGESTEAFF
TGTGCCAGCAGGCCCGGGACAGGGGGCGAAAGCACTGAAGCTTTCTTT
>TRBV7-9|TRBJ1-1|NA|NA
CASSLGWNTEAFF
TGTGCCAGCAGCTTAGGGTGGAACACTGAAGCTTTCTTT